This T cell receptor (beta chain) derives from a study of cytomegalovirus exposure and HLA in healthy donors. Overall study: Around 80 million unique TCRs from HLA-typed donors were held in an early data release.

The PCR made use of 60 Vbeta and 13 Jbeta primers. Clones were read by immunoSEQ multiplex PCR, and TCRdb kept only the in-frame ones, dropping some. The sample shows 150,000 to 200,000 clones, 82% of them seen only once. About this clone: The antigen remains unidentified.

Overall study results and limits: In a later analysis, DRB1 alleles had the most associated TCRs; HLA-C alleles the fewest. TCR beta chain V- and J-gene trimming was linked, in a later analysis, to a missense variant in DCLRE1C. Sequencing had likely introduced a cluster of highly shared sequence variants as an artifact.

The germline V gene encodes CDR1 MGHDK and CDR2 SYGVNS. J was trimmed by 4 bases and V by 7 bases; bases with no gene match: 10. The CDR3 is 15 amino acids. The TCR comes from a woman aged 18-29 years in good health and CMV-seronegative. This chain joins TRBV25-1 and TRBJ1-2; TRBD1 aligns across 9 bases. What was sequenced was PBMCs. CDR3 residues: CASKTRGTGPYGYTF. CDR3 nucleotides: TGTGCCAGCAAGACACGCGGGACAGGGCCCTATGGCTACACCTTC.